This T cell receptor beta chain was recorded in a study of blood T cell repertoires in COVID-19. Measured with immunoSEQ multiplex PCR; TCRdb has only the in-frame clones, and not every one. The sample records roughly 500,000 clones, 85% to 90% being singletons. Germline CDR1 reads SGHTA; CDR2 reads FQGNSA. Trimming took off 0 bases at V and 6 bases at J, with 12 bases between the two ends. There are 16 residues in the CDR3. This clone was seen only once. The specimen was peripheral blood. This receptor was obtained from a man in his late teens or twenties with COVID-19, enrolled during active disease. The J gene is TRBJ1-6, the V gene TRBV7-2; D remains unclear. The CDR3 here is CASSLALRPGNSPLHF. CDR3 nucleotide sequence: TGTGCCAGCAGCTTAGCGCTGAGGCCGGGTAATTCACCCCTCCACTTT.